The sequence of this T cell receptor (beta chain) was determined in a study of human T cells and chemical hapten exposure. Individual cDNA molecules (in the library) carried attached unique molecular identifiers. TCRdb recomputed calls from the RACE reads with MiXCR, one row per CDR3 protein. The table records about 47,000 distinct CDR3 sequences, around 3.4% of them present only once. Described time point: healthy volunteer bleed at 6 weeks. Total RNA was extracted from unfractionated whole blood. This receptor was obtained from a human donor in good health. Some clones in this sample may be carry-over from other donors' samples. The specimen was whole blood.

CDR3 region: CASSYGTSGYEQYF. DNA for the CDR3: TGTGCCAGCAGTTACGGGACTAGCGGCTACGAGCAGTACTTC. The rearrangement joins TRBV6-2 or TRBV6-3 to TRBJ2-7; 11 bases match TRBD2. The germline CDR1 and CDR2 sequences are MNHEY and SVGEGT. V gave up 2 bases and J gave up 3 bases; unmatched junction bases: 0. The CDR3 sequence is 14 residues long.